The T cell receptor beta chain described here comes from a study of PD-1 blockade in classical Hodgkin lymphoma. General observations from the study: The CD4+ diversity rise by C4D1 was clearest in complete responders. Newly diagnosed patients and complete responders had comparable diversity at baseline.

Of note for this clone: The antigen is undetermined.

Generated by immunoSEQ multiplex PCR, the TCRdb table keeps only in-frame clones and is missing some. The sample comprises some 38,000 clones, 76% of which are singletons, and about a tenth rests with the top ten. V lost 2 bases to trimming and J lost 5 bases, with 12 bases between them. The germline gives CDR1 MDHEN, CDR2 SYDVKM. The CDR3 totals 14 residues. Each patient experienced a relapse that followed autologous stem cell transplantation, and brentuximab vedotin exposure varied. Best responses included complete response and partial response; otherwise, the best response was progressive disease.

The rearrangement uses TRBV28 and TRBJ2-5; D unresolved. The material was peripheral blood mononuclear cells (PBMCs), obtained at baseline. The TCR was taken from a human donor with classical Hodgkin lymphoma. The CDR3: CASSLNPLRETQYF. CDR3 nucleotides: TGTGCCAGCAGTTTAAATCCCCTTAGGGAGACCCAGTACTTC. Based on the CDR3 plus reference TRBV28 and TRBJ2-5, the full variable domain is DVKVTQSSRYLVKRTGEKVFLECVQDMDHENMFWYRQDPGLGLRLIYFSYDVKMKEKGDIPEGYSVSREKKERFSLILESASTNQTSMYLCASSLNPLRETQYFGPGTRLLVL.